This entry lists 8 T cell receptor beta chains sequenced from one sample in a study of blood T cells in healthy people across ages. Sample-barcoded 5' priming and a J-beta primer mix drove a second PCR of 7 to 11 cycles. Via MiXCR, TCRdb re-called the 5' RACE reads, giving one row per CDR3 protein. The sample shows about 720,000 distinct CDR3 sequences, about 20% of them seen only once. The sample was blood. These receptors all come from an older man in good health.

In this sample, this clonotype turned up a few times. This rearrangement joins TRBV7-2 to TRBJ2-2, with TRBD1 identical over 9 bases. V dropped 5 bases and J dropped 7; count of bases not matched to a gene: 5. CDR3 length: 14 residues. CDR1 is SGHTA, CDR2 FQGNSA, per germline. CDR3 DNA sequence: TGTGCCAGCAGCGGGGACAGGGTTGGCGGGGAGCTGTTTTTT. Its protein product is CASSGDRVGGELFF.

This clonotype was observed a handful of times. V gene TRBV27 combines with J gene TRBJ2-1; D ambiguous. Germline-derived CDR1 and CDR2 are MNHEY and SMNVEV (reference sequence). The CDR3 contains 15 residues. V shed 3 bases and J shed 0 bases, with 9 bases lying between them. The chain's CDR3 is CASSFPESSYNEQFF. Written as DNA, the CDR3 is TGTGCCAGCAGTTTTCCAGAGAGCTCCTACAATGAGCAGTTCTTC.

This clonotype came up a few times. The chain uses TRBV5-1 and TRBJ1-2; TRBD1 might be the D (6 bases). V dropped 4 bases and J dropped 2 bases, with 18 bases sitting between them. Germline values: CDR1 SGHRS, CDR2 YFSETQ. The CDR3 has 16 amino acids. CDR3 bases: TGCGCCAGCAGCCCGAGGGGGGCTACTATAAACTATGGCTACACCTTC. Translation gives CASSPRGATINYGYTF.

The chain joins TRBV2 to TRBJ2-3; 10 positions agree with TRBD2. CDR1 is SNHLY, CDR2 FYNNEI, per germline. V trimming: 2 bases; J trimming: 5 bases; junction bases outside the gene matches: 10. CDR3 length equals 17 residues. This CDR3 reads CASSERASGRRVDTQYF. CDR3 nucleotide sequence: TGTGCCAGCAGTGAACGGGCTAGCGGGAGAAGGGTAGATACGCAGTATTTT.

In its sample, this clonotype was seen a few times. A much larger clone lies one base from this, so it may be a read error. Here the CDR3 DNA reads TGTGCCGGCTCAGCCACAGGGTCTAAGGAGACCCAGTACTTC. It translates to CAGSATGSKETQYF. The rearrangement joins TRBV18 to TRBJ2-5; a possible D gene is TRBD1 (6 bases). CDR3 length: 14 residues. Germline loops: CDR1 KGHSH, CDR2 LQKENI.

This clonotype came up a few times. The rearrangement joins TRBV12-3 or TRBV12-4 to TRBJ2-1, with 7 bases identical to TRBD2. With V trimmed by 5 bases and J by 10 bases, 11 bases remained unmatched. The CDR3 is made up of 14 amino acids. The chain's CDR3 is CASSRIRTSGEQFF. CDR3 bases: TGTGCCAGCAGTCGAATAAGGACTAGTGGCGAGCAGTTCTTC.

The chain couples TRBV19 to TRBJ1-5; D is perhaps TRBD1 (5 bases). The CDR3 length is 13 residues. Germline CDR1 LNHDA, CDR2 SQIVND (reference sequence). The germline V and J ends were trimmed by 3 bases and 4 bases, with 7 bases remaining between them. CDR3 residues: CASSMGGNQPQHF. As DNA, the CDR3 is TGTGCCAGTAGTATGGGGGGTAATCAGCCCCAGCATTTT.

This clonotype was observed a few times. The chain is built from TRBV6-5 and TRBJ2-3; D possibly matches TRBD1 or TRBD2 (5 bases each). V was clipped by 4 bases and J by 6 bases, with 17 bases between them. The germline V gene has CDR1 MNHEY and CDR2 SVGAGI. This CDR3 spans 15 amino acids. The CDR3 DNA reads TGTGCCAGCAGTTTTGGGGGACCGGCGGTTGATACGCAGTATTTT. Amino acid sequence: CASSFGGPAVDTQYF.